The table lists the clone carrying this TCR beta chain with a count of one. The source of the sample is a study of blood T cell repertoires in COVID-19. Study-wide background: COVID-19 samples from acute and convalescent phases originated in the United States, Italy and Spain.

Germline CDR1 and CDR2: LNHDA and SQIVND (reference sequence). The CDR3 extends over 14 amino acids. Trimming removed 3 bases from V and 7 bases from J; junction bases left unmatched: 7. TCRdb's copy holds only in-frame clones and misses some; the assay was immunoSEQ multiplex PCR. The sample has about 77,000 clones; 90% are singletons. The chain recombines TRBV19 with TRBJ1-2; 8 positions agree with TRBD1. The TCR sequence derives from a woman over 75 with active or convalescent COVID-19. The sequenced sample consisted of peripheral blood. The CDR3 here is CASSISFDRGGYTF. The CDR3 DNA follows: TGTGCCAGTAGTATCTCTTTTGACAGGGGTGGCTACACCTTC.